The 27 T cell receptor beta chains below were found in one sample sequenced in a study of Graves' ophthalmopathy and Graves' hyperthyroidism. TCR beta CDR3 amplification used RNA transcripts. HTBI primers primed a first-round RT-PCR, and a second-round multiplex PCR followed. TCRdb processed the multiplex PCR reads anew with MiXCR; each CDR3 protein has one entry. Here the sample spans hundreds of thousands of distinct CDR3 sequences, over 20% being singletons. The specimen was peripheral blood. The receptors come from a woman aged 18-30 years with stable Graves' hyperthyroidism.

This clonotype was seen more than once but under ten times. CDR3 protein: CATSDHGTSPNNQPQHF. The DNA for the CDR3 is TGTGCCACCAGTGACCACGGGACCAGTCCAAACAATCAGCCCCAGCATTTT. The chain links TRBV24-1 to TRBJ1-5, with TRBD1 as a possible D gene (5 bases). V dropped 4 bases and J dropped 3 bases, with 18 bases sitting between them. Germline-derived CDR1 and CDR2 are KGHDR and SFDVKD. The CDR3 extends over 17 amino acids.

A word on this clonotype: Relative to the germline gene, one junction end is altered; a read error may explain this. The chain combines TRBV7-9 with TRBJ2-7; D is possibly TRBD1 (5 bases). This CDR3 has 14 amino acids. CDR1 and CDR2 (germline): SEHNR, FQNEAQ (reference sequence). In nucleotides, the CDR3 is TGTGCCAGCAGCTTAGTGCAGGGTCCCTACGAGCGGTACTTC. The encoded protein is CASSLVQGPYERYF.

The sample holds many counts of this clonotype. The CDR3 loop reads CSAKGQGSSYEQYF. The CDR3 nucleotides are TGCAGTGCTAAGGGACAGGGGAGCTCCTACGAGCAGTACTTC. The chain carries TRBV20-1 and TRBJ2-7; 10 bases map to TRBD1. The CDR3 sequence is 14 residues long. Germline V gene data show CDR1 as DFQATT and CDR2 as SNEGSKA (reference sequence). Losses at the gene ends were 4 bases for V and 0 bases for J; bases not matched to a gene: 3.

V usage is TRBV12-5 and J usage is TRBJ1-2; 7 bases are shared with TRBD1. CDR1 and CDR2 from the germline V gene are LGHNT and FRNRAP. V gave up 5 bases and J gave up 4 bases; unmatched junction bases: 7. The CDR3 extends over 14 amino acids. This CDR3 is CASGPPTGTYGYTF. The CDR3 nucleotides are TGTGCTAGTGGTCCCCCGACAGGGACCTATGGCTACACCTTC.

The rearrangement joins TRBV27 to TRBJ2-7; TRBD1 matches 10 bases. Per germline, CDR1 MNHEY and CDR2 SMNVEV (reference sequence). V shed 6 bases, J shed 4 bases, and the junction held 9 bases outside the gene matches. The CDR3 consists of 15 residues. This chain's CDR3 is CASSLWGQGKYEQYF. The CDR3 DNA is TGTGCCAGCAGCCTGTGGGGACAGGGGAAGTACGAGCAGTACTTC.

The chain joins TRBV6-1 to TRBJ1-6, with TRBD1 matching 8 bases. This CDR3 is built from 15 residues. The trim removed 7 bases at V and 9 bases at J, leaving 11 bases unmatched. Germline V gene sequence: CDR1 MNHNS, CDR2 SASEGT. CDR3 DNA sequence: TGTGCCAGCATAGGGCAGGGGGCCGGGATTTCACCCCTCCACTTT. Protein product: CASIGQGAGISPLHF.

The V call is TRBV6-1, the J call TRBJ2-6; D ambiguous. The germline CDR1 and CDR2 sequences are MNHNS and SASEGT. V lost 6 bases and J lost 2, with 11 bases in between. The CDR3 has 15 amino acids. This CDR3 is CASSRLGAGANVLTF. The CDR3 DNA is TGTGCCAGCAGCCGGCTTGGGGCTGGGGCCAACGTCCTGACTTTC.

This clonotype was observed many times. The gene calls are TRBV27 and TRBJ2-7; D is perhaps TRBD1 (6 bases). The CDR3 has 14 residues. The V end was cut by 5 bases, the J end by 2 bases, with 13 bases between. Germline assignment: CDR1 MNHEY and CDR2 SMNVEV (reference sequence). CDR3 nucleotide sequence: TGTGCCAGCAGTCTAACAGGGAGTGCCTACGAGCAGTACTTC. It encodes CASSLTGSAYEQYF.

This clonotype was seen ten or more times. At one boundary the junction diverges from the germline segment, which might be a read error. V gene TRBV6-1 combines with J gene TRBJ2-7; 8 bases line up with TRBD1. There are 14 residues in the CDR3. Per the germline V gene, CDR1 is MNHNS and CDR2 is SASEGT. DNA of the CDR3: TGTGCCAGCAGCGAAGACAGGGGTTTCTACGAGCAGTACTTC. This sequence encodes CASSEDRGFYEQYF.

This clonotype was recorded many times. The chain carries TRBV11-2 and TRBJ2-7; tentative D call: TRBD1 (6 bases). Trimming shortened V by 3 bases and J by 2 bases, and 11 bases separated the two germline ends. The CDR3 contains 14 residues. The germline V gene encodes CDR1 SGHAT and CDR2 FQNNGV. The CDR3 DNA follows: TGTGCCAGCAGCTTGACAGGCTATGCCTACGAGCAGTACTTC. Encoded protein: CASSLTGYAYEQYF.

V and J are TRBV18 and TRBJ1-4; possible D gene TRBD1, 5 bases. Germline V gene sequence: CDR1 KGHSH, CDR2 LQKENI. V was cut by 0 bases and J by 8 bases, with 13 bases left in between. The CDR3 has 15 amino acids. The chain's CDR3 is CASSPPATWGEKLFF. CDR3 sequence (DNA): TGTGCCAGCTCACCACCGGCTACCTGGGGCGAAAAACTGTTTTTT.

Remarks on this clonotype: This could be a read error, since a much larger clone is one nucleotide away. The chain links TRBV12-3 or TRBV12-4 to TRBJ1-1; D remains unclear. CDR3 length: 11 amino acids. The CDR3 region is CASSGRTEACF. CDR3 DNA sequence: TGTGCCAGCAGTGGGAGAACTGAAGCTTGCTTT.

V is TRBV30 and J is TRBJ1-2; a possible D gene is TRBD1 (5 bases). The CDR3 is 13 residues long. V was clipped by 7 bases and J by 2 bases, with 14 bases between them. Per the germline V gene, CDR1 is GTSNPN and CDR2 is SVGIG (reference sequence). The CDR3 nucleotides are TGTGCCTCAGACTCCCAGGGCAACTATGGCTACACCTTC. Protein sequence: CASDSQGNYGYTF.

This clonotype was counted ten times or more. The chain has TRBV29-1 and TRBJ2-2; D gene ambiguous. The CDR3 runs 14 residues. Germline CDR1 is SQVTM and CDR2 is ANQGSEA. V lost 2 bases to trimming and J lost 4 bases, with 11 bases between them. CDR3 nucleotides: TGCAGCGTTGAATCTGGCTATGCCACCGGGGAGCTGTTTTTT. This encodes CSVESGYATGELFF.

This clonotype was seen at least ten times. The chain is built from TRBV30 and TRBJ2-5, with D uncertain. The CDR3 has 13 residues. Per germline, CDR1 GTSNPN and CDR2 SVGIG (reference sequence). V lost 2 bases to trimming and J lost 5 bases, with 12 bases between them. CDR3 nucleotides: TGTGCCTGGAGTCTAGGCGGACGGGAGACCCAGTACTTC. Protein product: CAWSLGGRETQYF.

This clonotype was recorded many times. The CDR3 DNA is TGTGCCAGCATGATCTTCGGGGAGCTGTTTTTT. This gives the protein CASMIFGELFF. This chain uses TRBV27 with TRBJ2-2; no firm D call. This CDR3 has 11 amino acids. V was shortened by 7 bases and J by 7 bases, with 7 bases between the two germline ends. CDR1 is MNHEY, CDR2 SMNVEV, per germline (reference sequence).

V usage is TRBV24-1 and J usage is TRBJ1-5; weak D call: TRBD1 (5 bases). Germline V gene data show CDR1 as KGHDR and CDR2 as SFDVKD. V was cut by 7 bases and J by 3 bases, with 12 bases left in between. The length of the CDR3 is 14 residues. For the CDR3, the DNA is TGTGCCACCAGCAGAGGGGAAAACAATCAGCCCCAGCATTTT. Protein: CATSRGENNQPQHF.

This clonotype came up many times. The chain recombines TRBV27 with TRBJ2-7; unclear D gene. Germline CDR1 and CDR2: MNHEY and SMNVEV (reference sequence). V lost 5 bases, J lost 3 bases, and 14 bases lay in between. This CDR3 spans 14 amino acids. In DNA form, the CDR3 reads TGTGCCAGCAGTGCCCGCCTAGTAGGCTACGAGCAGTACTTC. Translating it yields CASSARLVGYEQYF.

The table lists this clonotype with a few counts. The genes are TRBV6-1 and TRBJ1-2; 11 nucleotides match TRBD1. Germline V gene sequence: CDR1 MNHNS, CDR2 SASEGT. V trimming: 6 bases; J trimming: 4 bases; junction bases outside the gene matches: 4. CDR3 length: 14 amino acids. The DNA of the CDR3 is TGTGCCAGCAGGACCGGGACAGGGGGCTATGGCTACACCTTC. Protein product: CASRTGTGGYGYTF.

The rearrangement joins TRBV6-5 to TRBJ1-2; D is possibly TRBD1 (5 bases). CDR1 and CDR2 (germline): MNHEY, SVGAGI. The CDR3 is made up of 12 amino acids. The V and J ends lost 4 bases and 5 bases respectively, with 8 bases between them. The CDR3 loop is CASSWGEYGYTF. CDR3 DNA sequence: TGTGCCAGCAGTTGGGGGGAGTATGGCTACACCTTC.

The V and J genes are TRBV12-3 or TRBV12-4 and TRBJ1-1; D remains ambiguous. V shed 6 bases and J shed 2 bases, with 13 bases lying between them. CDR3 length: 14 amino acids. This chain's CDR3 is CASSGRVGNTEAFF. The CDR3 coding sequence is TGTGCCAGCAGCGGTAGGGTTGGAAACACTGAAGCTTTCTTT.

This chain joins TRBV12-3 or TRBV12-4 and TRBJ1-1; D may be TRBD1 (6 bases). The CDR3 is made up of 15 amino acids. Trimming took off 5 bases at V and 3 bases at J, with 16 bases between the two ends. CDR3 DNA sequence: TGTGCCAGCAGTGCCCAGGGGCGTGGGGACACTGAAGCTTTCTTT. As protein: CASSAQGRGDTEAFF.

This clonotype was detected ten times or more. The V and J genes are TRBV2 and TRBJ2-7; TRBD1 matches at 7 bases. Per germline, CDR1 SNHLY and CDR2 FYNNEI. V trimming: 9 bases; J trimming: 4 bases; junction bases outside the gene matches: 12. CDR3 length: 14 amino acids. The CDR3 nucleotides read TGTGCCAGTAGGGACAGCCCTCTATCTTACGAGCAGTACTTC. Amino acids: CASRDSPLSYEQYF.

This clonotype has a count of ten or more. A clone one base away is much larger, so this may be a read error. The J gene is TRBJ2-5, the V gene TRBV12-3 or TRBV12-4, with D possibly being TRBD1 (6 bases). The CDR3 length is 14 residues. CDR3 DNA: TGTGCCAGCGGCCCGGGACACCGAGGGGAGACCCAGAACTTC. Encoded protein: CASGPGHRGETQNF.

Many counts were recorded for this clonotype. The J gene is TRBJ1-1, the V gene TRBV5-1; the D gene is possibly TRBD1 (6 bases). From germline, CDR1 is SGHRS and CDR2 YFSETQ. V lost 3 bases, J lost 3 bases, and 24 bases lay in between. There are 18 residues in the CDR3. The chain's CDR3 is CASSSPYGVYTGYTEAFF. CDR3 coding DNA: TGCGCCAGCAGCTCACCCTATGGGGTATATACAGGGTACACTGAAGCTTTCTTT.

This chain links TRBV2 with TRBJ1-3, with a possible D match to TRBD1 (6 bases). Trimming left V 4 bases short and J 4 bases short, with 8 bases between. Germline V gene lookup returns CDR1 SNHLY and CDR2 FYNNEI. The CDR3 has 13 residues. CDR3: CASSGQVGNTIYF. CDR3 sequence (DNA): TGTGCCAGCAGTGGACAGGTCGGAAACACCATATATTTT.

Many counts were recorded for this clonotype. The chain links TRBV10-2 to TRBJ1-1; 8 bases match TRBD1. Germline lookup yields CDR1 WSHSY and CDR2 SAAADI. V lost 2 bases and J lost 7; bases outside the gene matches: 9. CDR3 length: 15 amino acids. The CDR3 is CASSEGQGARNEAFF. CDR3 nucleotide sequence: TGCGCCAGCAGTGAGGGGCAGGGGGCGAGGAATGAAGCTTTCTTT.